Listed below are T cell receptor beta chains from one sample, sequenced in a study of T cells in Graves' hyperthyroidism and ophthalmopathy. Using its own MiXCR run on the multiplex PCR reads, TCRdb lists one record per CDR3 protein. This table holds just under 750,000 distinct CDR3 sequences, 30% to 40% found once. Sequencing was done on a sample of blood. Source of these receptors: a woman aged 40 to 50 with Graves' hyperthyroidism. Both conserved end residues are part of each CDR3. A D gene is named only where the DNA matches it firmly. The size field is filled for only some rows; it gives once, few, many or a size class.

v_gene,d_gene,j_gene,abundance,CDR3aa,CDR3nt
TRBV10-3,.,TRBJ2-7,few,CAISERTSYEQYF,TGTGCCATCAGTGAACGTACCTCCTACGAGCAGTACTTC
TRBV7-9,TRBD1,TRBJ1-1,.,CASSGPGGYEAFF,TGTGCCAGCAGCGGGCCAGGGGGGTATGAAGCTTTCTTT
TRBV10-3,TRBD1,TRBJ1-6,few,CAISRQGGRWNSPLHF,TGTGCCATCAGTCGGCAGGGGGGTAGGTGGAATTCACCCCTCCACTTT
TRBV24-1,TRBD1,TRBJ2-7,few,CAWTGEGYEQYF,TGTGCCTGGACAGGGGAGGGTTACGAGCAGTACTTC
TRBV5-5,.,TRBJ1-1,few,CASSLAGLKEDTEAFF,TGTGCCAGCAGCTTGGCGGGACTCAAGGAGGACACTGAAGCTTTCTTT
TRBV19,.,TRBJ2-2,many,CASSIGIYTGELFF,TGTGCCAGTAGTATCGGCATCTACACCGGGGAGCTGTTTTTT
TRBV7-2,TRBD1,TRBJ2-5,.,CASTLARGRETQYF,TGTGCCAGCACCCTAGCCAGGGGGCGAGAGACCCAGTACTTC
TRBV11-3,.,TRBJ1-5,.,CASSAASRLSNQPQHF,TGTGCCAGCAGCGCTGCGAGCAGGCTTAGCAATCAGCCCCAGCATTTT
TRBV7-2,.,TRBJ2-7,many,CASSLEGGTHEQYF,TGTGCCAGCAGCTTAGAGGGGGGGACCCACGAGCAGTACTTC
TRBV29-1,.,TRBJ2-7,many,CSVEDGQSNSYEQYF,TGCAGCGTTGAAGACGGCCAGTCAAACTCCTACGAGCAGTACTTC
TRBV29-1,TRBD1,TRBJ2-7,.,CSVDTNGTGHEQYF,TGCAGCGTTGATACTAACGGGACAGGCCACGAGCAGTACTTC
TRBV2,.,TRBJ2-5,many,CASRENTGTEETQYF,TGTGCCAGCAGGGAAAATACCGGGACGGAAGAGACCCAGTACTTC
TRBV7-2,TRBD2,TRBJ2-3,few,CASSFGGGEDTQYF,TGTGCCAGCAGCTTTGGGGGGGGTGAAGATACGCAGTATTTT
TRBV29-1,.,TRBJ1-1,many,CSVALSTGTEAFF,TGCAGCGTTGCCCTATCGACGGGAACTGAAGCTTTCTTT
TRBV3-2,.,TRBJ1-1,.,CASSPPLGRDRGLSEAFF,TGTGCCAGCAGCCCCCCCCTTGGACGGGACAGGGGATTGTCTGAAGCTTTCTTT
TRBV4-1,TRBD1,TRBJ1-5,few,CASSHGGGGQPQHF,TGCGCCAGCAGCCATGGAGGGGGCGGACAGCCCCAGCATTTT
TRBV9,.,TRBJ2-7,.,CASSVDGSINEQYF,TGTGCCAGCAGCGTAGACGGGAGTATCAACGAGCAGTACTTC
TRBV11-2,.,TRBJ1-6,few,CASSLDLYRRNNSPLHF,TGTGCCAGCAGCTTAGATCTGTACCGGCGTAATAATTCACCCCTCCACTTT
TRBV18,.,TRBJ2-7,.,CASSPRRYEQYF,TGTGCCAGCTCACCCAGGCGCTACGAGCAGTACTTC
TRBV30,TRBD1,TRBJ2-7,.,CAWGTGPGFEQYF,TGTGCCTGGGGGACAGGCCCCGGTTTCGAGCAGTACTTC